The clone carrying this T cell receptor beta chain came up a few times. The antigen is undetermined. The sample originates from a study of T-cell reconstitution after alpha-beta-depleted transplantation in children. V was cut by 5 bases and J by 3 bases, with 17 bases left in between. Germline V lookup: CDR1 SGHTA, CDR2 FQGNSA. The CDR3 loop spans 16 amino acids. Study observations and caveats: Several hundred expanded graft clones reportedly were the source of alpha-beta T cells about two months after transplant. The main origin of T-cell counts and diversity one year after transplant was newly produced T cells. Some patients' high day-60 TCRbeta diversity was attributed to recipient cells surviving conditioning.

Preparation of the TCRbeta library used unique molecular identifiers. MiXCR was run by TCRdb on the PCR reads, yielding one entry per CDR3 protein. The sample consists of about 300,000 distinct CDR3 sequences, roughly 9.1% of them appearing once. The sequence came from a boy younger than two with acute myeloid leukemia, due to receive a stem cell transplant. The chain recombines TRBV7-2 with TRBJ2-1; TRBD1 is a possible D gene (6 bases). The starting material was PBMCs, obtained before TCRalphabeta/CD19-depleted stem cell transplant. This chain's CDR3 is CASSQITGFVYNEQFF. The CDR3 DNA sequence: TGTGCCAGCAGCCAAATCACAGGGTTTGTCTACAATGAGCAGTTCTTC. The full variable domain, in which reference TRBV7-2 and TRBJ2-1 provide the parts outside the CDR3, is GAGVSQSPSNKVTEKGKDVELRCDPISGHTALYWYRQSLGQGLEFLIYFQGNSAPDKSGLPSDRFSAERTGGSVSTLTIQRTQQEDSAVYLCASSQITGFVYNEQFFGPGTRLTVL.